This T cell receptor (beta chain) was profiled in a study of CD8 T cells in ankylosing spondylitis. Study-wide results and caveats: Certain motif variants had earlier been reported in reactive arthritis synovial fluid and blood.

Via MiXCR, TCRdb re-called the 5' RACE reads, giving one row per CDR3 protein. The sample lists about 170,000 distinct CDR3 sequences, 15% to 20% seen once, with about 7.6% in the top ten. CDR1 SGDLS and CDR2 YYNGEE come from the germline V gene. V was clipped by 0 bases and J by 8 bases, with 8 bases between them. The CDR3 length is 13 residues. With respect to this clonotype: Antigen specificity is unknown.

V and J are TRBV9 and TRBJ2-2; no reliable D call. The sequencing input was blood, either unsorted or a sorted T cell fraction (not recorded which). This clonotype originated in a male donor with ankylosing spondylitis or in good health (not recorded which). Here the CDR3 DNA reads TGTGCCAGCAGCGTAGAACTTCTGGGGGAGCTGTTTTTT. Amino acids: CASSVELLGELFF.